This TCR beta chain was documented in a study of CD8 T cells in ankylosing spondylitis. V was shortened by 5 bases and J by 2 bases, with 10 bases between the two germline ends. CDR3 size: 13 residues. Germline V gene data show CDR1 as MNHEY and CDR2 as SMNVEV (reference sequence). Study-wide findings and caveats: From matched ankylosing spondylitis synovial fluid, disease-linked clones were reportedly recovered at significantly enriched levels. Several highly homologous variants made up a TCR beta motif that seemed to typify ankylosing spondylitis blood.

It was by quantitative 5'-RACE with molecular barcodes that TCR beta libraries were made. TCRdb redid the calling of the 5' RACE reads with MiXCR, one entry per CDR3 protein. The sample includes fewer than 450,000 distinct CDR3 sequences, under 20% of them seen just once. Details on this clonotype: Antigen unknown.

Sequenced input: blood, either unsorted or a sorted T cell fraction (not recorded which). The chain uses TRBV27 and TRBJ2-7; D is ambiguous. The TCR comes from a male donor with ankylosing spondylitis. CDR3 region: CASSRAATYEQYF. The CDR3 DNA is TGTGCCAGCAGTCGTGCAGCAACCTACGAGCAGTACTTC.